The 22 T cell receptor beta chains presented below share a single source sample, sequenced in a study of T-cell reconstitution after alpha-beta-depleted transplantation in children. Unique molecular identifiers featured in how the TCRbeta library was prepared. MiXCR, run by TCRdb on the PCR reads, gives a single entry per CDR3 protein. The repertoire holds about 260,000 distinct CDR3 sequences, with approximately 8.9% as singletons. The sequencing used PBMCs, mostly from graft donor cells, collected 180 days after TCRalphabeta/CD19-depleted stem cell transplant. These receptors originate from a male patient between 10 and 17 years old who had a stem cell transplant for acute lymphoblastic leukemia, so the T cells may come from the graft donor.

At least ten counts were recorded for this clonotype. This sequence joins TRBV20-1 and TRBJ1-6; the D gene is possibly TRBD1 (5 bases). CDR1 is DFQATT, CDR2 SNEGSKA, per germline (reference sequence). This CDR3 is 17 amino acids long. Trimming pared 1 base from V and 4 bases from J, leaving 17 bases between. The CDR3: CSARGRTRNLYNSPLHF. The CDR3 DNA is TGCAGTGCTAGAGGACGGACACGGAACCTTTATAATTCACCCCTCCACTTT.

This clonotype was observed at least ten times. The chain links TRBV20-1 to TRBJ1-2; TRBD1 matches at 9 bases. This CDR3 contains 15 residues. J was trimmed by 5 bases and V by 6 bases; bases with no gene match: 13. From germline, CDR1 is DFQATT and CDR2 SNEGSKA (reference sequence). The DNA for the CDR3 is TGCAGTGCCATCGAGGGACAGGGTTTGTGGTATGGCTACACCTTC. Translating it yields CSAIEGQGLWYGYTF.

This clonotype was picked up many times. The rearrangement links TRBV12-3 or TRBV12-4 to TRBJ2-3, with 8 bases aligning to TRBD1. V shed 5 bases, J shed 5 bases, and the junction held 9 bases outside the gene matches. The CDR3 runs to 15 residues. CDR3 DNA sequence: TGTGCCAGCAGTAACCGGGACAGGCAAGGAGATACGCAGTATTTT. It is translated as CASSNRDRQGDTQYF.

This clonotype appeared many times. The chain joins TRBV4-1 to TRBJ2-2; D remains unclear. The CDR3 runs to 15 residues. Germline CDR1 reads MGHRA; CDR2 reads YSYEKL. Trimming removed 3 bases at V and 1 base at J, with 9 bases between. CDR3 residues: CASSHEPGNTGELFF. The CDR3 DNA sequence: TGCGCCAGCAGCCACGAACCGGGGAACACCGGGGAGCTGTTTTTT.

This clonotype was detected many times. The chain recombines TRBV19 with TRBJ2-7, with 8 bases fitting TRBD1. CDR3 length: 15 residues. V gave up 6 bases and J gave up 4 bases; unmatched junction bases: 11. From germline, CDR1 is LNHDA and CDR2 SQIVND (reference sequence). CDR3 loop: CASRQPGTGFYEQYF. The CDR3 nucleotides are TGTGCCAGTAGGCAACCCGGGACAGGATTTTACGAGCAGTACTTC.

This clonotype came up many times. The chain couples TRBV20-1 to TRBJ2-5; D is possibly TRBD2 (5 bases). There are 14 residues in the CDR3. Per the germline V gene, CDR1 is DFQATT and CDR2 is SNEGSKA (reference sequence). With 6 bases removed from V and 0 bases from J, the gap between germline ends came to 14 bases. CDR3 in amino acids: CSAAARGNQETQYF. For the CDR3, the DNA is TGCAGTGCGGCGGCAAGAGGGAACCAAGAGACCCAGTACTTC.

This clonotype occurred many times. The genes are TRBV7-3 and TRBJ2-3; TRBD2 matches 7 bases. Germline CDR1 reads SGHTA; CDR2 reads FQGTGA. Losses at the gene ends were 4 bases for V and 0 bases for J; bases not matched to a gene: 7. The CDR3 loop spans 16 amino acids. This CDR3 reads CASSSSGTTSTDTQYF. In DNA form, the CDR3 reads TGTGCCAGCAGCTCCTCCGGGACTACCAGCACAGATACGCAGTATTTT.

This clonotype occurred many times. The V and J genes are TRBV4-3 and TRBJ1-2; D remains unclear. Per the germline V gene, CDR1 is LGHNA and CDR2 is YSLEER. The length of the CDR3 is 13 residues. V was shortened by 4 bases and J by 6 bases, with 12 bases between the two germline ends. CDR3 sequence (DNA): TGCGCCAGCAGCCTTCGAATCTACCATGGCTACACCTTC. Translated, it gives CASSLRIYHGYTF.

This clonotype appeared many times. This sequence joins TRBV20-1 and TRBJ2-1; 8 bases agree with TRBD1. Germline V gene lookup returns CDR1 DFQATT and CDR2 SNEGSKA (reference sequence). The CDR3 length is 14 residues. With 5 bases clipped from V and 1 base from J, the junction kept 4 bases outside the gene matches. The CDR3 coding sequence is TGCAGTGCTTACAGGGGGACTTCCTACAATGAGCAGTTCTTC. Its protein product is CSAYRGTSYNEQFF.

This clonotype was found many times. One end of the junction varies from germline; a read error may be responsible. The V and J genes are TRBV11-2 and TRBJ2-5; 9 positions agree with TRBD1. There are 15 residues in the CDR3. Germline lookup yields CDR1 SGHAT and CDR2 FQNNGV. The CDR3 spells CASSPTGTGKRPLDF. The CDR3 DNA reads TGTGCCAGCAGCCCGACCGGGACAGGGAAGAGACCCCTCGACTTC.

This clonotype has a count of ten or more. The J gene is TRBJ1-5, the V gene TRBV5-1; 8 bases match TRBD1. The CDR3 is made up of 14 amino acids. From germline, CDR1 is SGHRS and CDR2 YFSETQ. Trimming took 1 base from V and 8 from J; bases not matched to a gene: 5. The CDR3 is CASSLNGQGEPQHF. The CDR3 bases are TGCGCCAGCAGCTTGAACGGACAGGGAGAGCCCCAGCATTTT.

This clonotype occurred many times. The V and J genes are TRBV20-1 and TRBJ2-5, with 12 bases identical to TRBD2. Germline assignment: CDR1 DFQATT and CDR2 SNEGSKA (reference sequence). The V segment lost 0 bases and the J segment 5 bases; nucleotides outside the gene matches: 22. The CDR3 extends over 21 amino acids. The DNA of the CDR3 is TGCAGTGCTAGAGATCCCTTACTAGCGGGAGGCTACTCCACTTACTTGGAGACCCAGTACTTC. It yields the protein CSARDPLLAGGYSTYLETQYF.

This clonotype was counted many times. The chain combines TRBV20-1 with TRBJ2-3, with D perhaps TRBD1 or TRBD2 (5 bases each). The CDR3 runs to 14 residues. V was pared by 6 bases and J by 1 base, with 14 bases between. In germline, CDR1 is DFQATT, CDR2 SNEGSKA (reference sequence). The CDR3 spells CSALKRDRTDTQYF. The CDR3 nucleotides are TGCAGTGCCTTGAAACGGGACCGCACAGATACGCAGTATTTT.

In its sample, this clonotype was seen many times. The CDR3 nucleotides are TGTGCCAGCACTCCGAGGGGACTACTGTACAATGAGCAGTTCTTC. Its protein product is CASTPRGLLYNEQFF. V usage is TRBV6-2 or TRBV6-3 and J usage is TRBJ2-1; 7 bases agree with TRBD2. The germline gives CDR1 MNHEY, CDR2 SVGEGT. The CDR3 runs 15 residues. J was trimmed by 4 bases and V by 7 bases; bases with no gene match: 10.

This clonotype was recorded at least ten times. The chain couples TRBV4-3 to TRBJ1-2; D perhaps matches TRBD1 (6 bases). V lost 0 bases, J lost 5 bases, and 16 bases lay in between. The CDR3 sequence is 16 residues long. Germline V CDR1 and CDR2: LGHNA, YSLEER. In DNA, the CDR3 is TGCGCCAGCAGCCAAGATCCAGGGGCAGGAAGGTATGGCTACACCTTC. This translates into CASSQDPGAGRYGYTF.

This clonotype was observed at least ten times. The chain couples TRBV4-3 to TRBJ2-2; tentative D call: TRBD1 (6 bases). The CDR3 runs 13 residues. Germline CDR1 and CDR2: LGHNA and YSLEER. Between the trimmed V and J ends, which lost 0 bases and 7 bases, there was a span of 6 bases. CDR3: CASSQEGGGELFF. CDR3 in DNA: TGCGCCAGCAGCCAAGAAGGGGGCGGGGAGCTGTTTTTT.

This clonotype was seen at least ten times. The chain carries TRBV29-1 and TRBJ2-7; maybe TRBD2 (5 bases). The CDR3 spans 10 residues. V was pared by 4 bases and J by 4 bases, with 5 bases between. Germline lookup yields CDR1 SQVTM and CDR2 ANQGSEA. The CDR3 here is CSVGEYEQYF. Here the CDR3 DNA reads TGCAGCGTTGGGGAGTACGAGCAGTACTTC.

Note on this clonotype: A much more abundant neighbour one base away suggests this may be a read error. The chain recombines TRBV15 with TRBJ2-3; 14 bases agree with TRBD2. CDR1 LNHNV and CDR2 YYDKDF come from the germline V gene (reference sequence). The CDR3 sequence is 17 residues long. V lost 3 bases and J lost 2; bases outside the gene matches: 4. The DNA for the CDR3 is TGTGCCACCAGCAGTGGGACTAGCGGGAGAGTCACAGATACGCAGTATTTT. Translation: CATSSGTSGRVTDTQYF.

Ten or more counts support this clonotype. The CDR3: CSVVPRRVQETQYF. The CDR3 DNA sequence: TGCAGCGTTGTCCCGAGGCGGGTTCAGGAGACCCAGTACTTC. The chain carries TRBV29-1 and TRBJ2-5, with D perhaps matching TRBD2 (5 bases). This CDR3 has 14 amino acids. The germline V and J ends were trimmed by 4 bases and 5 bases, with 17 bases remaining between them. CDR1 is SQVTM, CDR2 ANQGSEA, per germline.

This clonotype was recorded many times. The V gene is TRBV7-9, the J gene TRBJ1-4; D perhaps matches TRBD1 (5 bases). CDR1 and CDR2 (germline): SEHNR, FQNEAQ (reference sequence). The CDR3 totals 15 residues. Trimming pared 7 bases from V and 6 bases from J, leaving 18 bases between. CDR3 in DNA: TGTGCCAGCACCCCGGGACGGGAGAGGGATGAAAAACTGTTTTTT. Amino acid sequence: CASTPGRERDEKLFF.

The V and J genes are TRBV10-3 and TRBJ2-7, with 8 bases identical to TRBD1. This CDR3 region has 15 residues. The germline V gene encodes CDR1 ENHRY and CDR2 SYGVKD. Germline trimming cut 6 bases from V and 0 bases from J; bases unmatched to any gene: 7. CDR3 coding DNA: TGTGCCATCAGAGACCGGACAGGGACCTCCTACGAGCAGTACTTC. This sequence encodes CAIRDRTGTSYEQYF.

This clonotype was seen more than once but under ten times. This chain connects TRBV6-5 to TRBJ2-6; D gene unclear. Trimming stripped 3 bases from V and 0 bases from J, with 9 bases between. This CDR3 spans 16 amino acids. The germline V gene has CDR1 MNHEY and CDR2 SVGAGI. In nucleotides, the CDR3 is TGTGCCAGCAGTTATACAGACTTCTCTGGGGCCAACGTCCTGACTTTC. Amino acid sequence: CASSYTDFSGANVLTF.